This TCR beta chain was observed in a study of T cell responses to AZD1222 COVID-19 vaccine. Study summary: Pooling was applied to second doses at about 4 or about 12 weeks. Study results and limitations: Just six people given AZD1222 tested seropositive at baseline. Clonal diversity was possibly underestimated, and white British individuals and females predominated among donors.

V dropped 1 base and J dropped 3 bases, with 13 bases sitting between them. This CDR3 has 16 residues. Per the germline V gene, CDR1 is SGHTA and CDR2 is FQGNSA. Method: immunoSEQ multiplex PCR; TCRdb's copy keeps in-frame clones and lacks some. Among more than 70,000 clones listed, 70% to 90% were seen once. Note on this clone: Its target is unknown.

The rearrangement joins TRBV7-2 to TRBJ1-5, with D perhaps matching TRBD1 (5 bases). The sequence was collected from an adult in good health. The sequenced sample was peripheral blood, obtained on day 0 of AZD1222 vaccination. The CDR3 sequence: CASSLGQGGDNQPQHF. The CDR3 region has the DNA TGTGCCAGCAGCTTAGGGCAGGGCGGTGACAATCAGCCCCAGCATTTT.